The clone carrying this T cell receptor (beta chain) has just a few counts. Its antigen remains unidentified. V was clipped by 4 bases and J by 4 bases, with 12 bases between them. Looked up from germline, CDR1 is MNHNS and CDR2 is SASEGT. The CDR3 has 14 amino acids. These data belong to a study of blood T cells in healthy people across ages. Study-level results: Whereas aged donors had fewer naive CD4+ cells, long-lived donors had more of them and higher diversity. Estimates based on one million T cells were treated as lower bounds.

PCR was performed a second time for roughly 6 to 12 cycles using a sample-barcoded 5' primer and a J-beta primer mix. TCRdb re-derived calls from the 5' RACE reads in MiXCR, one entry per CDR3 protein. Of about 1,800,000 distinct CDR3 sequences in the sample, over 25% were seen once. The sequenced sample consisted of blood. The TCR sequence derives from a woman in her 30s in good health. J is TRBJ2-3 and V is TRBV6-1; perhaps TRBD2 as D (6 bases). The CDR3 DNA sequence: TGTGCCAGCAGTGCCCCGGGAGTCTCAGATACGCAGTATTTT. This sequence encodes CASSAPGVSDTQYF.